This TCR beta chain was sequenced during a study of graft-versus-host responses after intestinal transplantation. Turning to the study itself: Recipients were all induced with anti-thymocyte globulin, then given tacrolimus and steroids for around three years.

Points from the study as a whole: Individuals carrying graft-donor T cell macrochimerism showed high graft-versus-host to host-versus-graft clonal ratios in allografts. Peak GvH clone levels in circulation were associated with early post-transplant HvG declines.

Of note for this clone: Antigen specificity is unknown.

Germline V gene sequence: CDR1 SGHRS, CDR2 YFSETQ. The CDR3 has 17 residues. V was clipped by 3 bases and J by 6 bases, with 25 bases between them. TCRdb's table, derived via immunoSEQ multiplex PCR, lists solely in-frame clones and lacks some. The sample shows 75,000 to 100,000 clones, roughly 87% of them seen only once. The chain links TRBV5-1 to TRBJ2-7; D is possibly TRBD1 or TRBD2 (6 bases each). The receptor's source is a human donor who received an intestinal transplant. Sequenced here: unstimulated CD8+ T cells sorted from spleen or lymph node cells, sampled before intestinal transplant. Written as DNA, the CDR3 is TGCGCCAGCAGCTCCCTTGACGGGGGCCTTATAGTCGGCGAGCAGTACTTC. Its translation is CASSSLDGGLIVGEQYF.